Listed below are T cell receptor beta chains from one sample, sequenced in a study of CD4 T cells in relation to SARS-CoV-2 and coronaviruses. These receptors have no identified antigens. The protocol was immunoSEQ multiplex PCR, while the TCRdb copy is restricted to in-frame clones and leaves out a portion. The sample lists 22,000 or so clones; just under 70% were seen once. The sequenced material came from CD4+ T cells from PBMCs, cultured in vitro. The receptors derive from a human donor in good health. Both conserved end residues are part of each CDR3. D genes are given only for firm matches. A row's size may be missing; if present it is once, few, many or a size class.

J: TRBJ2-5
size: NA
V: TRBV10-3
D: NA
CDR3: CAVGSGLEETQYF
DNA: TGTGCCGTCGGATCAGGGTTGGAGGAGACCCAGTACTTC

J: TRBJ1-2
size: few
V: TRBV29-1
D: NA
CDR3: CSGKTGDYGYTF
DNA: TGCAGCGGAAAGACAGGAGACTATGGCTACACCTTC

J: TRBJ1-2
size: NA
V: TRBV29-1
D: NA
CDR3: CSVDSLRSYTF
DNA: TGCAGCGTTGACTCCCTTCGAAGCTACACCTTC

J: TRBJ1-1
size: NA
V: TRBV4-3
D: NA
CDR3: CASRRRGEAFF
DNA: TGCGCCAGCAGGAGGAGGGGTGAAGCTTTCTTT

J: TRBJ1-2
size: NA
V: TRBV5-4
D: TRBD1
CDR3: CASSLGQGDYGYTF
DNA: TGTGCCAGCAGCTTGGGACAGGGAGACTATGGCTACACCTTC

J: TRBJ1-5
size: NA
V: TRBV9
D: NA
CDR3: CASSADNGPQHF
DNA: TGTGCCAGCAGCGCGGACAACGGGCCCCAGCATTTT

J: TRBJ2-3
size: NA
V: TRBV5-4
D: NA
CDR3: CASSLAGGGRHMGTQYF
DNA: TGTGCCAGCAGCTTGGCCGGTGGCGGAAGGCACATGGGTACGCAGTATTTT

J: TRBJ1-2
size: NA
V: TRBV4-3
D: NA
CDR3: CASSQERGGYTF
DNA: TGCGCCAGCAGCCAAGAACGTGGAGGCTACACCTTC

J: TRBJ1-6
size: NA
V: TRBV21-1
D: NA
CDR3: CASSKGQGVSPLHF
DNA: TGTGCCAGCAGCAAAGGACAGGGGGTTTCACCCCTCCACTTT

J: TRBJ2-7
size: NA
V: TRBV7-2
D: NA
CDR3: CASSTQGRGSYEQYF
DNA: TGTGCCAGCAGCACCCAAGGTCGTGGTTCCTACGAGCAGTACTTC

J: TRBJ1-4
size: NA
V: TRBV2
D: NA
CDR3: CASSSQGPQEGLFF
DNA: TGTGCCAGCAGTTCACAGGGCCCGCAAGAGGGACTGTTTTTT

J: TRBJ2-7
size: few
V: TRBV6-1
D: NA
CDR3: CASSDITYEQYF
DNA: TGTGCCAGCAGTGATATAACCTACGAGCAGTACTTC

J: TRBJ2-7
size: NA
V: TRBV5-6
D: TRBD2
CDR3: CASSYWTSLGEQYF
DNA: TGTGCCAGCAGCTACTGGACTAGCCTGGGAGAGCAGTACTTC

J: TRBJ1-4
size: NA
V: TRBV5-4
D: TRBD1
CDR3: CASSSEGTATNEKLFF
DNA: TGTGCCAGCAGCTCGGAAGGGACAGCAACTAATGAAAAACTGTTTTTT

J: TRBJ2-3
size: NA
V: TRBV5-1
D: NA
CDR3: CASSWQQDTQYF
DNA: TGCGCCAGCAGCTGGCAGCAAGATACGCAGTATTTT

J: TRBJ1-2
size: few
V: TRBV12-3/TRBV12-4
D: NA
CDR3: CASSLGRVYGYTF
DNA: TGTGCCAGCAGTTTAGGCCGAGTCTATGGCTACACCTTC

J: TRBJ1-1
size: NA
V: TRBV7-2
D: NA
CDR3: CASSVKGGGTEAFF
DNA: TGTGCCAGCAGCGTCAAAGGCGGAGGTACTGAAGCTTTCTTT

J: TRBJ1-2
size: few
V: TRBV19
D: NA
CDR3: CASSSTPGANYGYTF
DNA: TGTGCCAGTAGTTCCACCCCCGGGGCGAACTATGGCTACACCTTC

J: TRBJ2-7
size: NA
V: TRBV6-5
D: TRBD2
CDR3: CASSYGPLAADAQYF
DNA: TGTGCCAGCAGTTACGGACCACTAGCGGCCGACGCGCAGTACTTC